The 22 T cell receptor beta chains listed next were all sequenced from one sample in a study of T cell responses to AZD1222 COVID-19 vaccine. Data came from immunoSEQ multiplex PCR; TCRdb stores just in-frame clones and leaves some out. The sample gives some 120,000 clones, roughly nine tenths of which show up once; 1.5% to 2% is in the top ten. The material was peripheral blood, obtained 28 days after the second AZD1222 dose. These TCRs come from an adult who received the AZD1222 COVID-19 vaccine.

This clone occurred once. The genes are TRBV5-1 and TRBJ2-7, with TRBD2 as a possible D gene (5 bases). Trimming shortened V by 5 bases and J by 2 bases, and 8 bases separated the two germline ends. The CDR3 is 12 amino acids. The V gene's germline CDR1 is SGHRS and CDR2 YFSETQ. The CDR3 DNA follows: TGCGCCAGCAGAGCCGGGACCTACGAGCAGTACTTC. It encodes CASRAGTYEQYF.

The chain uses TRBV10-3 and TRBJ1-2; D possibly corresponds to TRBD1 (5 bases). The germline CDR1 and CDR2 sequences are ENHRY and SYGVKD. This CDR3 is 16 amino acids long. V was pared by 2 bases and J by 7 bases, with 20 bases between. DNA for the CDR3: TGTGCCATCAGTGAGGCCCCCGGGCAGGGTGTAGTTGGCTACACCTTC. Its translation: CAISEAPGQGVVGYTF.

This CDR3 is CASRLQGAGTGELFF. The DNA for the CDR3 is TGTGCCAGCAGACTGCAGGGGGCTGGCACCGGGGAGCTGTTTTTT. The rearrangement uses TRBV27 and TRBJ2-2; 8 positions agree with TRBD1. This CDR3 comprises 15 residues. The V and J ends lost 6 bases and 4 bases, in that order; junction bases with no gene match: 7. Germline CDR1 reads MNHEY; CDR2 reads SMNVEV (reference sequence).

To note about this clone: At the DNA level, this CDR3 is encoded by other sequences in the same sample as well. The chain is built from TRBV15 and TRBJ1-5; no reliable D call. This CDR3 spans 14 amino acids. V was shortened by 0 bases and J by 7 bases, with 10 bases between the two germline ends. Germline-derived CDR1 and CDR2 are LNHNV and YYDKDF (reference sequence). Here the CDR3 DNA reads TGTGCCACCAGCAGAGACCCTACGGGGCAGCCCCAGCATTTT. Its translation: CATSRDPTGQPQHF.

The gene calls are TRBV3-1 (or the pseudogene TRBV3-2) and TRBJ1-4; a weak D match, TRBD1 (5 bases). CDR1 and CDR2 from the germline V gene are LGHDT and YNNKEL (reference sequence). The CDR3 loop spans 16 amino acids. The ends were cut back, 4 bases at V and 7 bases at J, with 19 bases in the middle. The CDR3 region is CASSLGTENIGEKLFF. CDR3 coding DNA: TGTGCCAGCAGCCTTGGGACCGAGAATATAGGTGAAAAACTGTTTTTT.

This clone was counted a single time. The chain employs TRBV9 and TRBJ1-1, with a tentative D call TRBD1 (6 bases). CDR1 is SGDLS and CDR2 is YYNGEE in the germline V gene. Trimming shortened V by 4 bases and J by 6 bases, and 16 bases separated the two germline ends. The length of the CDR3 is 14 residues. CDR3 bases: TGTGCCAGCAGCCCTAGAGGGGGTATTGCTGAAGCTTTCTTT. Amino acid sequence: CASSPRGGIAEAFF.

The chain combines TRBV13 with TRBJ1-6; D remains ambiguous. The germline gives CDR1 PRHDT, CDR2 FYEKMQ (reference sequence). V lost 5 bases and J 7 bases, leaving 15 bases between the germline ends. The CDR3 sequence is 15 residues long. Written as DNA, the CDR3 is TGTGCCAGCAGCAATCCTGGAAATAAGAATTCACCCCTCCACTTT. This translates into CASSNPGNKNSPLHF.

V is TRBV7-6 and J is TRBJ2-7; the match to TRBD1 covers 8 bases. The length of the CDR3 is 16 residues. Germline assignment: CDR1 SGHVS and CDR2 FNYEAQ. Unmatched junction bases numbered 6, after V lost 0 bases and J lost 2 bases. CDR3 bases: TGTGCCAGCAGCTTAGCAGGGGGACAGGCCCCCTACGAGCAGTACTTC. Its translation: CASSLAGGQAPYEQYF.

This clone showed up just once. V gene TRBV7-9 combines with J gene TRBJ1-3; a weak D match, TRBD1 (6 bases). Germline loops: CDR1 SEHNR, CDR2 FQNEAQ (reference sequence). The CDR3 has 16 amino acids. Deletions cut 4 bases from V and 3 bases from J, with 16 bases between. CDR3 protein: CASSSSRGTSGNTIYF. The CDR3 DNA reads as TGTGCCAGCAGCTCTAGTCGGGGGACAAGTGGAAACACCATATATTTT.

The chain links TRBV9 to TRBJ1-5, with TRBD1 identical over 8 bases. The CDR3 totals 15 residues. Trimming removed 4 bases from V and 2 bases from J; junction bases left unmatched: 5. The germline V gene encodes CDR1 SGDLS and CDR2 YYNGEE. This CDR3 is CASSPGGGGNQPQHF. DNA of the CDR3: TGTGCCAGCAGCCCAGGGGGCGGGGGCAATCAGCCCCAGCATTTT.

The chain has TRBV4-2 and TRBJ2-5; no firm D call. Germline V CDR1 and CDR2: LGHNA, YNFKEQ. The CDR3 spans 12 residues. V was trimmed by 2 bases and J by 1 base, leaving 2 bases between them. The CDR3 nucleotides are TGTGCCAGCAGCCAACCCCAAGAGACCCAGTACTTC. It encodes CASSQPQETQYF.

A single count supports this clone. The V call is TRBV18, the J call TRBJ2-7; 7 positions agree with TRBD1. This CDR3 spans 14 amino acids. Germline CDR1 and CDR2: KGHSH and LQKENI. The V gene end was trimmed by 1 base and the J gene end by 2 bases; junction bases not matched to a gene: 2. CDR3 sequence (DNA): TGTGCCAGCTCACCACGGGGACAGCCCTACGAGCAGTACTTC. Encoded protein: CASSPRGQPYEQYF.

This chain joins TRBV7-2 and TRBJ1-5; tentative D call: TRBD1 (6 bases). The CDR3 covers 14 residues. Trimming shortened V by 4 bases and J by 4 bases, and 11 bases separated the two germline ends. CDR1 and CDR2 (germline): SGHTA, FQGNSA. CDR3 nucleotides: TGTGCCAGCAGCTGGGGGCCAGGGAATCAGCCCCAGCATTTT. It encodes CASSWGPGNQPQHF.

The rearrangement joins TRBV3-1 (or the pseudogene TRBV3-2) to TRBJ1-2; no reliable D call. Trimming cost V 0 bases and J 8 bases, with 7 bases left between them. CDR1 is LGHDT and CDR2 is YNNKEL in the germline V gene (reference sequence). This CDR3 has 12 residues. CDR3 protein: CASSQEAWGYTF. DNA of the CDR3: TGTGCCAGCAGCCAAGAGGCCTGGGGCTACACCTTC.

The CDR3 reads CASKGYTDTQYF. Here the CDR3 DNA reads TGTGCCAGTAAAGGGTACACAGATACGCAGTATTTT. The chain uses TRBV19 and TRBJ2-3; D not resolved. The CDR3 length is 12 residues. Germline V CDR1 and CDR2: LNHDA, SQIVND (reference sequence). Trimming stripped 7 bases from V and 2 bases from J, with 7 bases between.

This clone came up once. The V and J genes are TRBV6-5 and TRBJ2-7; perhaps D is TRBD1 or TRBD2 (5 bases each). V dropped 7 bases and J dropped 4 bases, with 11 bases sitting between them. Germline loops: CDR1 MNHEY, CDR2 SVGAGI. The CDR3 is 12 amino acids. The CDR3: CASKGPLYEQYF. In DNA form, the CDR3 reads TGTGCCAGCAAGGGACCCCTATACGAGCAGTACTTC.

This clone came up once. V gene TRBV28 combines with J gene TRBJ2-5, with no clear D. Trimming cost V 5 bases and J 1 base, with 17 bases left between them. The CDR3 length is 16 residues. CDR1 and CDR2 from the germline V gene are MDHEN and SYDVKM. CDR3 nucleotides: TGTGCCAGCAGTGACCCCCTGGCGCCCCGCCAAGAGACCCAGTACTTC. It codes for CASSDPLAPRQETQYF.

The chain employs TRBV20-1 and TRBJ1-1; no firm D call. The CDR3 spans 13 residues. The V end was cut by 3 bases, the J end by 1 base, with 9 bases between. Germline loops: CDR1 DFQATT, CDR2 SNEGSKA (reference sequence). The CDR3 is CSASEGRNTEAFF. The CDR3 nucleotides read TGCAGTGCTAGTGAGGGCAGGAACACTGAAGCTTTCTTT.

The gene calls are TRBV27 and TRBJ1-2, with a weak D call TRBD1 (6 bases). The germline gives CDR1 MNHEY, CDR2 SMNVEV (reference sequence). The CDR3 has 14 residues. Trimming took off 1 base at V and 7 bases at J, with 13 bases between the two ends. The CDR3 bases are TGTGCCAGCAGTTTATTTCAGGGGACGGGTGGCTACACCTTC. Translation: CASSLFQGTGGYTF.

The rearrangement uses TRBV28 and TRBJ1-2; unclear D gene. V shed 4 bases and J shed 2 bases, with 8 bases lying between them. The CDR3 has 13 residues. Germline V gene data show CDR1 as MDHEN and CDR2 as SYDVKM. This CDR3 reads CASSSPGNYGYTF. The CDR3 DNA reads TGTGCCAGCAGTTCCCCCGGAAACTATGGCTACACCTTC.

This chain links TRBV29-1 with TRBJ1-1; unclear D gene. Trimming removed 6 bases at V and 0 bases at J, with 14 bases between. The CDR3 loop spans 14 amino acids. Per the germline V gene, CDR1 is SQVTM and CDR2 is ANQGSEA. This CDR3 reads CSVPGAGMNTEAFF. The CDR3 DNA is TGCAGCGTACCCGGCGCGGGCATGAACACTGAAGCTTTCTTT.

V gene TRBV28 combines with J gene TRBJ1-2; no reliable D call. The ends were cut back, 8 bases at V and 8 bases at J, with 12 bases in the middle. The CDR3 consists of 11 residues. CDR1 and CDR2 from the germline V gene are MDHEN and SYDVKM. CDR3 sequence: CASGEVDGYTF. CDR3 sequence (DNA): TGTGCCAGCGGCGAGGTGGACGGCTACACCTTC.